This T cell receptor beta chain was sequenced during a study of T cells in Graves' hyperthyroidism and ophthalmopathy. Study findings and constraints: In the blood, most expanded thyroid clonotypes above 0.001 appeared as well. Model-based prediction identified ophthalmopathy a median around 6.5 months prior to its onset.

This clonotype was seen ten or more times. The target antigen is unknown. CDR1 is GTSNPN, CDR2 SVGIG, per germline (reference sequence). The CDR3 sequence is 14 residues long. V lost 0 bases and J 2 bases, leaving 9 bases between the germline ends. Authors of the study amplified TCR beta CDR3 regions from RNA transcripts. Using the HTBI primer set, a first-round RT-PCR was run on the TCR CDR3. TCRdb independently ran MiXCR on the multiplex PCR reads; one entry per CDR3 protein. Of around 500,000 distinct CDR3 sequences in the sample, over 13% were seen once. The sequence was obtained from a young woman with Graves' hyperthyroidism. The specimen sequenced was blood. This chain links TRBV30 with TRBJ2-3; D uncertain. In DNA form, the CDR3 reads TGTGCCTGGAGTGTAGGCGGTTCCACAGATACGCAGTATTTT. It codes for CAWSVGGSTDTQYF.